The following is a T cell receptor beta chain sequence with its context. These data originate in a study of identical twins' blood T cells. MiXCR was run by TCRdb on the 5' RACE reads, yielding one entry per CDR3 protein. This sample has roughly 380,000 distinct CDR3 sequences, with roughly 27% found just once. V gave up 0 bases and J gave up 11 bases, with 17 bases separating them. This CDR3 has 14 residues. From germline, CDR1 is LGHNA and CDR2 YSLEER. The chain couples TRBV4-3 to TRBJ2-7; D not resolved. The sequenced sample was PBMCs. This receptor was obtained from a woman between 18 and 55 years old in good health. Here the CDR3 DNA reads TGCGCCAGCAGCCAAGAAGGAATAGTCTCAGAGAAGTACTTC. This encodes CASSQEGIVSEKYF.